The clone carrying this T cell receptor (beta chain) was counted a single time. The CDR3 loop spans 13 amino acids. CDR1 is MNHEY, CDR2 SVGAGI, per germline. Germline trimming cut 2 bases from V and 5 bases from J; bases unmatched to any gene: 0. The record originates from a study of identifying expanded T cells in peripheral blood. The data were produced by immunoSEQ multiplex PCR, yet TCRdb's version contains in-frame clones alone and is incomplete. The sample records 75,000 to 100,000 clones, around 89% being singletons. No infections or other immune events were documented during collection. The receptor's source is a person aged 18 to 75 in good health. Source material: blood. The gene calls are TRBV6-5 and TRBJ2-1; 7 bases map to TRBD2. The CDR3 sequence: CASSYGGDNEQFF. CDR3 DNA sequence: TGTGCCAGCAGTTACGGGGGGGACAATGAGCAGTTCTTC.